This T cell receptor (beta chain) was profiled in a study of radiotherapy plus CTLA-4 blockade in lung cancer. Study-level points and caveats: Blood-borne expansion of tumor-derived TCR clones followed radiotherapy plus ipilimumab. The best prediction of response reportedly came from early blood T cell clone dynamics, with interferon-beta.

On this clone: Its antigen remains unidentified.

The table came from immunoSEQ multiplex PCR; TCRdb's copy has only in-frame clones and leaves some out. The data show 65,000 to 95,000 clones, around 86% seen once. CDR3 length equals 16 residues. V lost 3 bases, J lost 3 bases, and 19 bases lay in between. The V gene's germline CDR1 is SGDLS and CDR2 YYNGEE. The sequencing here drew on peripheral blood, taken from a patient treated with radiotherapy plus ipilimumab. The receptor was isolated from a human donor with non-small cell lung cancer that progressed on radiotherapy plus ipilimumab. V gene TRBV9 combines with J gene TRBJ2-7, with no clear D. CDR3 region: CASSAWASTEYYEQYF. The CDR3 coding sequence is TGTGCCAGCAGCGCCTGGGCTTCGACGGAGTACTACGAGCAGTACTTC. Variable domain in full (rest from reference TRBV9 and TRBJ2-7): DSGVTQTPKHLITATGQRVTLRCSPRSGDLSVYWYQQSLDQGLQFLIQYYNGEERAKGNILERFSAQQFPDLHSELNLSSLELGDSALYFCASSAWASTEYYEQYFGPGTRLTVT.